This is a list of T cell receptor beta chains from one sample in a study of T-cell memory formation after mild COVID-19. TCRdb ran MiXCR on the 5' RACE reads and lists one entry per CDR3 protein. Here the sample spans nearly 110,000 distinct CDR3 sequences, over 15% being singletons. The sequenced sample was PBMCs or a T cell subset sorted from them (not recorded which). Receptors originate from an adult woman who had mild COVID-19 (a few samples of this study predate the infection). Cell type and time point are not known. Both conserved end residues are part of each CDR3. A D gene is named only where the DNA matches it firmly. Clone size appears in some rows only: once, few, many, or a class for an expanded clone.

j_call: TRBJ1-2
clone_size: few
v_call: TRBV5-1
d_call: -
cdr3_nt: TGCGCCAGCAGCGGCGCCACGACCGTCTATGGCTACACCTTC
cdr3_aa: CASSGATTVYGYTF

j_call: TRBJ2-1
clone_size: -
v_call: TRBV19
d_call: -
cdr3_nt: TGTGCCAGTAGTATGGGTGGGGCCGTTGAGCAGTTCTTC
cdr3_aa: CASSMGGAVEQFF

j_call: TRBJ2-3
clone_size: few
v_call: TRBV5-1
d_call: -
cdr3_nt: TGCGCCAGCAGTTCTAGCACAGATACGCAGTATTTT
cdr3_aa: CASSSSTDTQYF

j_call: TRBJ1-4
clone_size: few
v_call: TRBV7-9
d_call: -
cdr3_nt: TGTGCCAGCAGCCCGGACGCTAGAAATGAAAAACTGTTTTTT
cdr3_aa: CASSPDARNEKLFF

j_call: TRBJ1-1
clone_size: -
v_call: TRBV4-3
d_call: -
cdr3_nt: TGCGCCAGCAGCCAAGGGTCTGAAGCTTTCTTT
cdr3_aa: CASSQGSEAFF

j_call: TRBJ2-1
clone_size: few
v_call: TRBV7-9
d_call: -
cdr3_nt: TGTGCCAGCAGCGGACCATGGAGGAACTACAATGAGCAGTTCTTC
cdr3_aa: CASSGPWRNYNEQFF

j_call: TRBJ2-1
clone_size: few
v_call: TRBV7-9
d_call: -
cdr3_nt: TGTGCCAGCAGCTCGGCCGGAGGGGGCTACGCCTACAATGAGCAGTTCTTC
cdr3_aa: CASSSAGGGYAYNEQFF

j_call: TRBJ2-7
clone_size: -
v_call: TRBV4-1
d_call: TRBD1
cdr3_nt: TGCGCCAGCAGCCAAGGGGACAGGGACCACGAGCAGTACTTC
cdr3_aa: CASSQGDRDHEQYF

j_call: TRBJ2-1
clone_size: few
v_call: TRBV29-1
d_call: -
cdr3_nt: TGCAGCGTTCTACAGGGCAGCTCCTACAATGAGCAGTTCTTC
cdr3_aa: CSVLQGSSYNEQFF

j_call: TRBJ2-1
clone_size: -
v_call: TRBV24-1
d_call: TRBD1
cdr3_nt: TGTGCCACCAGTGATTACTACAGGGGGCGAGCTTACAATGAGCAGTTCTTC
cdr3_aa: CATSDYYRGRAYNEQFF

j_call: TRBJ2-7
clone_size: -
v_call: TRBV19
d_call: -
cdr3_nt: TGTGCCAGTAGTTTTGGGCGATCCTACGAGCAGTACTTC
cdr3_aa: CASSFGRSYEQYF

j_call: TRBJ2-2
clone_size: few
v_call: TRBV4-1
d_call: -
cdr3_nt: TGCGCCAGCAGCTCCCCCCAAGCCGGGGAGCTGTTTTTT
cdr3_aa: CASSSPQAGELFF

j_call: TRBJ2-1
clone_size: -
v_call: TRBV7-6
d_call: -
cdr3_nt: TGTGCCAGCAGCCCCTCGGTCATGGGAGTCTCCTACAATGAGCAGTTCTTC
cdr3_aa: CASSPSVMGVSYNEQFF

j_call: TRBJ2-7
clone_size: few
v_call: TRBV7-9
d_call: -
cdr3_nt: TGTGCCAGCAGCGCGCCCGGGACAACCTACGAGCAGTACTTC
cdr3_aa: CASSAPGTTYEQYF

j_call: TRBJ2-1
clone_size: -
v_call: TRBV30
d_call: -
cdr3_nt: TGTGCCTGGAGGGTCGACCCGGGGTACAATGAGCAGTTCTTC
cdr3_aa: CAWRVDPGYNEQFF

j_call: TRBJ2-1
clone_size: -
v_call: TRBV4-2
d_call: -
cdr3_nt: TGTGCCAGCAGCCACCCTCAGTTCTTC
cdr3_aa: CASSHPQFF

j_call: TRBJ2-5
clone_size: -
v_call: TRBV12-3/TRBV12-4
d_call: -
cdr3_nt: TGTGCCAGCACCACCATGGCGGGGGAGACCCAGTACTTC
cdr3_aa: CASTTMAGETQYF

j_call: TRBJ2-3
clone_size: few
v_call: TRBV15
d_call: TRBD2
cdr3_nt: TGTGCCACCAGCAGGGCGGGAGCGGCAGATACGCAGTATTTT
cdr3_aa: CATSRAGAADTQYF

j_call: TRBJ1-2
clone_size: -
v_call: TRBV2
d_call: -
cdr3_nt: TGTGCCAGCAGTGAAGCGCCAATGGTTGGGTCCTATGGCTACACCTTC
cdr3_aa: CASSEAPMVGSYGYTF

j_call: TRBJ2-7
clone_size: few
v_call: TRBV5-1
d_call: TRBD1
cdr3_nt: TGCGCCAGCAGCTCCGGGACAGGGGTCTCCTACGAGCAGTACTTC
cdr3_aa: CASSSGTGVSYEQYF

j_call: TRBJ1-1
clone_size: few
v_call: TRBV7-9
d_call: -
cdr3_nt: TGTGCCAGCAGCATAAGGAACACTGAAGCTTTCTTT
cdr3_aa: CASSIRNTEAFF

j_call: TRBJ1-6
clone_size: -
v_call: TRBV5-1
d_call: TRBD1
cdr3_nt: TGCGCCAGCAGCTCCGGGACAGGGGATTATAATTCACCCCTCCACTTT
cdr3_aa: CASSSGTGDYNSPLHF